This entry lists 14 T cell receptor beta chains sequenced from one sample in a study of T cell responses to AZD1222 COVID-19 vaccine. The method was immunoSEQ multiplex PCR; TCRdb's version includes in-frame clones alone and lacks a portion of them. There are more than 130,000 clones in the sample; about nine tenths occur only once, and about 3.4% lies in the top ten. The sequencing used peripheral blood, collected on day 0 of AZD1222 vaccination. The receptors derive from an adult in good health.

The J gene is TRBJ1-5, the V gene TRBV19; 7 bases fit TRBD1. The CDR3 consists of 15 residues. The junction had 6 bases not matched to a gene; V was cut back by 7 bases and J by 0 bases. Looked up from germline, CDR1 is LNHDA and CDR2 is SQIVND (reference sequence). CDR3: CASTLTGDSNQPQHF. The CDR3, as DNA: TGTGCCAGTACGCTTACAGGGGATAGCAATCAGCCCCAGCATTTT.

This clone was detected once. The J gene is TRBJ1-4, the V gene TRBV18, with a possible D match to TRBD1 (5 bases). Trimming took off 3 bases at V and 8 bases at J, with 10 bases between the two ends. The germline V gene has CDR1 KGHSH and CDR2 LQKENI. The CDR3 runs to 13 residues. DNA for the CDR3: TGTGCCAGCTCACCGGTAGCAGGGGAAAAACTGTTTTTT. It codes for CASSPVAGEKLFF.

V gene TRBV2 combines with J gene TRBJ1-4; D remains ambiguous. The ends were cut back, 5 bases at V and 4 bases at J, with 14 bases in the middle. This CDR3 contains 15 residues. CDR1 and CDR2 from the germline V gene are SNHLY and FYNNEI. The CDR3 spells CASSRTDGINEKLFF. The CDR3 DNA reads TGTGCCAGCAGTCGAACGGACGGGATTAATGAAAAACTGTTTTTT.

The V gene is TRBV7-9, the J gene TRBJ2-1; D is ambiguous. The CDR3 extends over 11 amino acids. V shed 2 bases and J shed 7 bases, with 3 bases lying between them. The V gene's germline CDR1 is SEHNR and CDR2 FQNEAQ (reference sequence). The CDR3 DNA follows: TGTGCCAGCAGCTTAATGAATGAGCAGTTCTTC. It yields the protein CASSLMNEQFF.

V is TRBV5-6 and J is TRBJ2-2; D assignment may be TRBD1 or TRBD2 (6 bases each). This CDR3 region has 16 residues. The ends were cut back, 0 bases at V and 7 bases at J, with 16 bases in the middle. Germline assignment: CDR1 SGHDT and CDR2 YYEEEE. CDR3 sequence (DNA): TGTGCCAGCAGCTTGGCTATCGGGGGCGCGGGCGGGGAGCTGTTTTTT. This translates into CASSLAIGGAGGELFF.

The chain carries TRBV27 and TRBJ2-1; unclear D gene. The CDR3 sequence is 13 residues long. The germline V and J ends were trimmed by 7 bases and 8 bases, with 15 bases remaining between them. Germline CDR1 and CDR2: MNHEY and SMNVEV (reference sequence). The CDR3 DNA reads as TGTGCCAGCACCCCTATAGAGAAGCATGAGCAGTTCTTC. Protein product: CASTPIEKHEQFF.

The chain uses TRBV5-1 and TRBJ1-3, with D tentatively TRBD1 (5 bases). The CDR3 covers 17 residues. The V gene's germline CDR1 is SGHRS and CDR2 YFSETQ. Trimming took off 4 bases at V and 2 bases at J, with 19 bases between the two ends. The CDR3 reads CASSIQISGKAGNTIYF. Here the CDR3 DNA reads TGCGCCAGCAGCATACAAATTTCAGGGAAAGCTGGAAACACCATATATTTT. The variable domain in full, with the rest retrieved from reference TRBV5-1 and TRBJ1-3, is KAGVTQTPRYLIKTRGQQVTLSCSPISGHRSVSWYQQTPGQGLQFLFEYFSETQRNKGNFPGRFSGRQFSNSRSEMNVSTLELGDSALYLCASSIQISGKAGNTIYFGEGSWLTVV.

The sample holds one count of this clone. The chain carries TRBV11-3 and TRBJ2-3; 8 bases map to TRBD2. V dropped 3 bases and J dropped 0; count of bases not matched to a gene: 2. The V gene's germline CDR1 is SGHNT and CDR2 YENEEA. There are 15 residues in the CDR3. The CDR3 region has the DNA TGTGCCAGCAGCTTCTCTAGCGGGAGCACAGATACGCAGTATTTT. This translates into CASSFSSGSTDTQYF.

The chain couples TRBV20-1 to TRBJ2-1; TRBD1 is a possible D gene (6 bases). From germline, CDR1 is DFQATT and CDR2 SNEGSKA (reference sequence). The CDR3 is 11 residues long. Here the CDR3 reads CRAQGLGEQFF. CDR3 DNA sequence: TGCAGAGCACAGGGTTTGGGTGAGCAGTTCTTC.

This clone came up once. The chain is built from TRBV30 and TRBJ2-3, with a weak D call TRBD2 (6 bases). Trimming pared 2 bases from V and 5 bases from J, leaving 17 bases between. Germline V gene data show CDR1 as GTSNPN and CDR2 as SVGIG (reference sequence). This CDR3 has 15 residues. CDR3 residues: CAWSPTSRGGDTQYF. Written as DNA, the CDR3 is TGTGCCTGGAGTCCGACTTCCCGGGGAGGAGATACGCAGTATTTT.

The V gene is TRBV20-1, the J gene TRBJ1-5, with TRBD1 identical over 8 bases. The J segment lost 7 bases and the V segment lost 3 bases, leaving 5 bases of the junction unmatched. The CDR3 contains 13 residues. Germline values: CDR1 DFQATT, CDR2 SNEGSKA (reference sequence). DNA for the CDR3: TGCAGTGCTAGTCAGGGGGCAGGGCAGCCCCAGCATTTT. Translation gives CSASQGAGQPQHF.

The chain is built from TRBV30 and TRBJ1-6; 9 bases match TRBD1. This CDR3 comprises 13 residues. The V segment lost 4 bases and the J segment 7 bases; nucleotides outside the gene matches: 2. Germline V gene data show CDR1 as GTSNPN and CDR2 as SVGIG (reference sequence). The DNA of the CDR3 is TGTGCCTGGAAGGGACAGGGCAATTCACCCCTCCACTTT. It yields the protein CAWKGQGNSPLHF.

The chain couples TRBV5-1 to TRBJ2-6; 8 bases align to TRBD1. Germline values: CDR1 SGHRS, CDR2 YFSETQ. The CDR3 consists of 16 residues. The V gene end was trimmed by 5 bases and the J gene end by 0 bases; junction bases not matched to a gene: 4. This CDR3 is CASREQGGSGANVLTF. The CDR3 DNA reads TGCGCCAGCAGGGAACAGGGGGGCTCTGGGGCCAACGTCCTGACTTTC.

The chain employs TRBV7-6 and TRBJ2-7; the D is unclear. CDR1 is SGHVS and CDR2 is FNYEAQ in the germline V gene. The CDR3 has 15 amino acids. Trimming pared 1 base from V and 0 bases from J, leaving 10 bases between. In DNA form, the CDR3 reads TGTGCCAGCAGCTTAGGCCCTACGATCTCCTACGAGCAGTACTTC. Its protein is CASSLGPTISYEQYF.